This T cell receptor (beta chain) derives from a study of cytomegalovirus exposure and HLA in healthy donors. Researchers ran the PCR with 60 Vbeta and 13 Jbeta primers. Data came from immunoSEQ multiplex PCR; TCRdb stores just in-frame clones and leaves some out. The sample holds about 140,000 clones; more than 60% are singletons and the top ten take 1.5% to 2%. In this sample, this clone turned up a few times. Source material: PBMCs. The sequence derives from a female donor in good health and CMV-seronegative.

The CDR3 reads CASSPSEKLFF. The CDR3 DNA is TGTGCCAGCAGCCCTAGTGAAAAACTGTTTTTT. The chain combines TRBV7-9 with TRBJ1-4; D remains ambiguous. The CDR3 is made up of 11 amino acids. The ends were cut back, 5 bases at V and 7 bases at J, with 5 bases in the middle. Per the germline V gene, CDR1 is SEHNR and CDR2 is FQNEAQ (reference sequence).